What follows are 29 T cell receptor beta chains derived from one specimen sequenced in a study of cytotoxic CD8 clonotypes in ibrutinib-treated CLL. Clones were sequenced by immunoSEQ multiplex PCR, and TCRdb holds only the in-frame ones, with some missing. In the table there are around 310,000 clones, about 80% of which are singletons. The source material was PBMCs, sampled before ibrutinib treatment. These TCRs come from a human donor with chronic lymphocytic leukemia.

The chain recombines TRBV25-1 with TRBJ1-1; a possible D gene is TRBD1 (6 bases). V dropped 4 bases and J dropped 1 base, with 13 bases sitting between them. The CDR3 is made up of 15 amino acids. Germline V CDR1 and CDR2: MGHDK, SYGVNS. The CDR3 DNA reads TGTGCCAGCAGTGGATTCGACAGGCCGAACACTGAAGCTTTCTTT. It is translated as CASSGFDRPNTEAFF.

V gene TRBV30 combines with J gene TRBJ1-4; perhaps TRBD1 as D (5 bases). V was clipped by 4 bases and J by 10 bases, with 16 bases between them. The CDR3 is 13 residues long. Looked up from germline, CDR1 is GTSNPN and CDR2 is SVGIG (reference sequence). Here the CDR3 reads CAWKGPRVGKLFF. In nucleotides, the CDR3 is TGTGCCTGGAAGGGACCGCGGGTGGGAAAACTGTTTTTT. Full variable domain (outside the CDR3, taken from reference TRBV30 and TRBJ1-4): SQTIHQWPATLVQPVGSPLSLECTVEGTSNPNLYWYRQAAGRGLQLLFYSVGIGQISSEVPQNLSASRPQDRQFILSSKKLLLSDSGFYLCAWKGPRVGKLFFGSGTQLSVL.

The rearrangement uses TRBV5-1 and TRBJ2-1; D perhaps matches TRBD1 (6 bases). The V gene lost 0 bases and the J gene lost 0 bases, with 16 bases spanning the gap. The CDR3 consists of 18 residues. The germline gives CDR1 SGHRS, CDR2 YFSETQ. CDR3: CASSLARGNWDSYNEQFF. The CDR3 bases are TGCGCCAGCAGCTTGGCAAGGGGGAACTGGGACTCCTACAATGAGCAGTTCTTC.

The chain has TRBV20-1 and TRBJ2-7, with a tentative D call TRBD1 (6 bases). This CDR3 spans 11 amino acids. CDR1 and CDR2 (germline): DFQATT, SNEGSKA (reference sequence). The CDR3 DNA reads TGCAGCCTAGGACAGTACTACGAGCAGTACTTC. It codes for CSLGQYYEQYF.

J is TRBJ2-7 and V is TRBV1. TRBV1 is tagged as a pseudogene. The CDR3 covers 13 residues. The CDR3 DNA reads as TGCACCAGCAGCCGGGTCCCCCTTGGCGAGCAGTACTTC. It encodes CTSSRVPLGEQYF.

The chain couples TRBV10-3 to TRBJ2-2, with D perhaps assigned TRBD1 or TRBD2 (6 bases each). CDR3 length equals 15 residues. Trimming shortened V by 11 bases and J by 3 bases, and 19 bases separated the two germline ends. In germline, CDR1 is ENHRY, CDR2 SYGVKD. The CDR3 sequence: CASGDSNGDTGELFF. The CDR3 DNA reads as TGTGCCTCAGGGGACTCCAACGGGGACACCGGGGAGCTGTTTTTT.

V gene TRBV19 combines with J gene TRBJ2-1, with 13 bases fitting TRBD2. The V segment lost 4 bases and the J segment 8 bases; nucleotides outside the gene matches: 5. This CDR3 has 15 amino acids. Germline-derived CDR1 and CDR2 are LNHDA and SQIVND (reference sequence). CDR3 sequence (DNA): TGTGCCAGTAGTACCACGGGACTAGCGGGACATGAGCAGTTCTTC. Translated: CASSTTGLAGHEQFF.

The rearrangement links TRBV7-6 to TRBJ1-1; possible D gene TRBD1, 5 bases. The CDR3 sequence is 11 residues long. The V gene's germline CDR1 is SGHVS and CDR2 FNYEAQ. V shed 1 base and J shed 8 bases, with 5 bases lying between them. CDR3 bases: TGTGCCAGCAGCTTAGGGGGGGAAGCTTTCTTT. Translation: CASSLGGEAFF.

A single count supports this clone. The chain combines TRBV7-7 with TRBJ2-5; TRBD1 is a possible D gene (5 bases). In germline, CDR1 is SSHAT, CDR2 FNYEAQ (reference sequence). There are 14 residues in the CDR3. V gave up 2 bases and J gave up 5 bases, with 12 bases separating them. The CDR3 sequence: CASSLIGQGETQYF. The CDR3 region has the DNA TGTGCCAGCAGCTTAATAGGGCAGGGTGAGACCCAGTACTTC. Supplemented by reference TRBV7-7 and TRBJ2-5, the full variable domain reads GAGVSQSPRYKVTKRGQDVTLRCDPISSHATLYWYQQALGQGPEFLTYFNYEAQPDKSGLPSDRFSAERPEGSISTLTIQRTEQRDSAMYRCASSLIGQGETQYFGPGTRLLVL.

The chain links TRBV5-1 to TRBJ1-4; 10 bases are shared with TRBD1. The V segment lost 2 bases and the J segment 8 bases; nucleotides outside the gene matches: 3. This CDR3 is 14 amino acids long. In germline, CDR1 is SGHRS, CDR2 YFSETQ. The CDR3 region is CASSFGTGEEKLFF. The CDR3 coding sequence is TGCGCCAGCAGCTTCGGGACAGGGGAGGAAAAACTGTTTTTT.

The rearrangement uses TRBV5-1 and TRBJ2-7; 8 nucleotides agree with TRBD1. The CDR3 sequence is 14 residues long. CDR1 SGHRS and CDR2 YFSETQ come from the germline V gene. Trimming cost V 0 bases and J 5 bases; bases outside gene matches: 4. The CDR3 reads CASSLGQGPDEQYF. The CDR3 DNA reads as TGCGCCAGCAGCTTGGGACAGGGGCCCGACGAGCAGTACTTC.

This clone has a handful of counts. This chain connects TRBV19 to TRBJ2-1, with TRBD2 matching 7 bases. Germline loops: CDR1 LNHDA, CDR2 SQIVND (reference sequence). V lost 2 bases, J lost 1 base, and 8 bases stayed unmatched. This CDR3 contains 17 residues. This CDR3 is CASSISDSGWSYNEQFF. The DNA of the CDR3 is TGTGCCAGTAGTATAAGTGATAGCGGGTGGTCCTACAATGAGCAGTTCTTC.

J is TRBJ2-5 and V is TRBV30; D is possibly TRBD2 (5 bases). There are 15 residues in the CDR3. Germline V gene sequence: CDR1 GTSNPN, CDR2 SVGIG (reference sequence). V was pared by 0 bases and J by 5 bases, with 16 bases between. CDR3 DNA: TGTGCCTGGAGTGTTCAGGCTAGCCCGAGGGAGACCCAGTACTTC. Amino acids: CAWSVQASPRETQYF.

This clone was seen more than once but under ten times. V usage is TRBV5-1 and J usage is TRBJ2-7; 7 nucleotides line up with TRBD2. This CDR3 spans 16 amino acids. The J segment lost 0 bases and the V segment lost 2 bases, leaving 8 bases of the junction unmatched. CDR1 SGHRS and CDR2 YFSETQ come from the germline V gene. Here the CDR3 reads CASSFPQGGSSYEQYF. CDR3 nucleotides: TGCGCCAGCAGCTTCCCGCAGGGCGGGAGCTCCTACGAGCAGTACTTC.

This clone came up a few times. V and J are TRBV2 and TRBJ2-7, with D perhaps TRBD2 (5 bases). This CDR3 is 15 amino acids long. Germline assignment: CDR1 SNHLY and CDR2 FYNNEI. Trimming stripped 3 bases from V and 3 bases from J, with 15 bases between. For the CDR3, the DNA is TGTGCCAGCAGTGACAGGCGGGCAGCCTACTACGAGCAGTACTTC. Residues: CASSDRRAAYYEQYF.

The rearrangement links TRBV7-9 to TRBJ2-7; D uncertain. Trimming stripped 5 bases from V and 2 bases from J, with 4 bases between. CDR3 length: 11 amino acids. CDR1 is SEHNR and CDR2 is FQNEAQ in the germline V gene (reference sequence). The CDR3 sequence is CASSRTYEQYF. CDR3 coding DNA: TGTGCCAGCAGCCGAACCTACGAGCAGTACTTC.

This chain links TRBV28 with TRBJ2-1; the match to TRBD1 covers 9 bases. This CDR3 has 15 amino acids. Germline CDR1 and CDR2: MDHEN and SYDVKM. Losses at the gene ends were 4 bases for V and 3 bases for J; bases not matched to a gene: 4. This CDR3 is CASSSAGQGYNEQFF. For the CDR3, the DNA is TGTGCCAGCAGTTCCGCGGGACAGGGCTACAATGAGCAGTTCTTC.

This clone came up a few times. This chain links TRBV7-9 with TRBJ1-3; TRBD1 might be the D (6 bases). Trimming took off 7 bases at V and 1 base at J, with 17 bases between the two ends. The CDR3 sequence is 16 residues long. Looked up from germline, CDR1 is SEHNR and CDR2 is FQNEAQ (reference sequence). The CDR3 is CASTGKTGISGNTIYF. The CDR3 DNA reads as TGTGCCAGCACCGGAAAAACAGGGATTTCTGGAAACACCATATATTTT.

The V and J genes are TRBV29-1 and TRBJ2-5; D is perhaps TRBD2 (6 bases). The germline V gene has CDR1 SQVTM and CDR2 ANQGSEA. Trimming removed 4 bases from V and 1 base from J, with 16 bases in between. The CDR3 contains 15 residues. Here the CDR3 DNA reads TGCAGCGTTGGCCTTGGCGGGAACATCCAAGAGACCCAGTACTTC. It is translated as CSVGLGGNIQETQYF.

The V call is TRBV4-1, the J call TRBJ1-4; 10 bases line up with TRBD1. This CDR3 is built from 16 residues. After removal of 3 bases from V and 9 bases from J, the junction contained 10 bases not matched to a gene. Per the germline V gene, CDR1 is MGHRA and CDR2 is YSYEKL. The CDR3 protein is CASSHQGDRGLKKLFF. The CDR3 DNA is TGCGCCAGCAGCCACCAGGGGGACAGGGGCCTCAAAAAACTGTTTTTT.

The CDR3 here is CASSLGLAGTDTQYF. In nucleotides, the CDR3 is TGTGCCAGCAGCTTAGGGCTAGCAGGCACAGATACGCAGTATTTT. V usage is TRBV7-9 and J usage is TRBJ2-3; the D gene is possibly TRBD2 (5 bases). With 1 base removed from V and 1 base from J, the gap between germline ends came to 9 bases. Germline V gene lookup returns CDR1 SEHNR and CDR2 FQNEAQ (reference sequence). The CDR3 is made up of 15 amino acids.

J is TRBJ1-1 and V is TRBV30; D may be TRBD1 (5 bases). From germline, CDR1 is GTSNPN and CDR2 SVGIG (reference sequence). The CDR3 is 14 residues long. The germline V and J ends were trimmed by 0 bases and 4 bases, with 12 bases remaining between them. CDR3 residues: CAWSVRGVGTEAFF. CDR3 nucleotides: TGTGCCTGGAGTGTACGGGGGGTTGGCACTGAAGCTTTCTTT.

The rearrangement links TRBV29-1 to TRBJ2-1; D possibly corresponds to TRBD1 (5 bases). The germline gives CDR1 SQVTM, CDR2 ANQGSEA. The CDR3 totals 12 residues. Trimming left V 6 bases short and J 8 bases short, with 14 bases between. The CDR3, as DNA: TGCAGCGTCGCAGGGTTTGCCGATGAGCAGTTCTTC. Encoded protein: CSVAGFADEQFF.

Regarding this clone: The sample carries other DNA sequences with the same CDR3. This chain uses TRBV9 with TRBJ2-3, with D tentatively TRBD2 (5 bases). This CDR3 is built from 12 residues. Deletions cut 0 bases from V and 6 bases from J, with 5 bases between. Germline lookup yields CDR1 SGDLS and CDR2 YYNGEE. CDR3: CASSVASDTQYF. The CDR3 region has the DNA TGTGCCAGCAGCGTAGCTAGCGATACGCAGTATTTT. The whole variable domain, filled in from reference TRBV9 and TRBJ2-3, reads DSGVTQTPKHLITATGQRVTLRCSPRSGDLSVYWYQQSLDQGLQFLIQYYNGEERAKGNILERFSAQQFPDLHSELNLSSLELGDSALYFCASSVASDTQYFGPGTRLTVL.

This sequence joins TRBV28 and TRBJ2-7; the D is unclear. Per the germline V gene, CDR1 is MDHEN and CDR2 is SYDVKM. The CDR3 loop spans 12 amino acids. The V end was cut by 6 bases, the J end by 2 bases, with 8 bases between. CDR3 in DNA: TGTGCCAGCAGCCTACATCCCTACGAGCAGTACTTC. This gives the protein CASSLHPYEQYF.

The CDR3 DNA reads TGTGCCAGCAGCTTAAGGGACTACACAGATACGCAGTATTTT. Translated, it gives CASSLRDYTDTQYF. The chain joins TRBV7-3 to TRBJ2-3; the match to TRBD2 covers 7 bases. V gave up 1 base and J gave up 2 bases; unmatched junction bases: 0. This CDR3 region has 14 residues. Germline CDR1 reads SGHTA; CDR2 reads FQGTGA.

This clone occurred once. This chain links TRBV5-1 with TRBJ2-7, with D unresolved. The germline gives CDR1 SGHRS, CDR2 YFSETQ. The CDR3 consists of 14 residues. V was cut by 0 bases and J by 2 bases, with 9 bases left in between. CDR3 bases: TGCGCCAGCAGCTTGGGGGCGAACCCCTACGAGCAGTACTTC. Its protein is CASSLGANPYEQYF.

This sequence joins TRBV9 and TRBJ2-1; D unclear. The ends were cut back, 0 bases at V and 4 bases at J, with 8 bases in the middle. Germline-derived CDR1 and CDR2 are SGDLS and YYNGEE. The CDR3 spans 14 residues. The CDR3 protein is CASSVATRYNEQFF. In DNA, the CDR3 is TGTGCCAGCAGCGTAGCTACGCGGTACAATGAGCAGTTCTTC.

This chain joins TRBV28 and TRBJ1-2; 7 positions agree with TRBD1. Germline CDR1 and CDR2: MDHEN and SYDVKM. V was pared by 5 bases and J by 9 bases, with 12 bases of the junction left unmatched. This CDR3 is built from 14 residues. The CDR3 sequence: CASSRAGGPLRYTF. The CDR3 nucleotides read TGTGCCAGCAGTAGGGCAGGGGGTCCACTACGCTACACCTTC.